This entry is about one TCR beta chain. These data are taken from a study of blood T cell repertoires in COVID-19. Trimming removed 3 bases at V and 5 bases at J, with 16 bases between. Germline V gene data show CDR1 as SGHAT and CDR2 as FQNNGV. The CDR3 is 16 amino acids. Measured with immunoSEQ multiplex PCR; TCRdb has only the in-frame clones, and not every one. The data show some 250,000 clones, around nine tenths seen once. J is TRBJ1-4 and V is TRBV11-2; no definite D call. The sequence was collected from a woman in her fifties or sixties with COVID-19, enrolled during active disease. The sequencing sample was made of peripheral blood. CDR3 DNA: TGTGCCAGCAGCTTCCGCGGACGGAGGGAAAATGAAAAACTGTTTTTT. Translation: CASSFRGRRENEKLFF. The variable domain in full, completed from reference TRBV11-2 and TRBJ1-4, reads EAGVAQSPRYKIIEKRQSVAFWCNPISGHATLYWYQQILGQGPKLLIQFQNNGVVDDSQLPKDRFSAERLKGVDSTLKIQPAKLEDSAVYLCASSFRGRRENEKLFFGSGTQLSVL.